A single sample gave rise to the 11 T cell receptor beta chains below, sequenced in a study of T cell responses to AZD1222 COVID-19 vaccine. The protocol was immunoSEQ multiplex PCR, while the TCRdb copy is restricted to in-frame clones and leaves out a portion. Here the sample spans about 180,000 clones, around nine tenths being singletons. The specimen was peripheral blood, collected on day 0 of AZD1222 vaccination. All receptors come from an adult in good health.

The J gene is TRBJ2-2, the V gene TRBV30; TRBD2 matches 8 bases. From germline, CDR1 is GTSNPN and CDR2 SVGIG (reference sequence). The length of the CDR3 is 14 residues. J gave up 5 bases and V 8 bases, and 10 bases lay outside the gene matches. The CDR3 DNA sequence: TGTGCCAAGACGCGCGGGGGGCAGACCGGGGAGCTGTTTTTT. It specifies CAKTRGGQTGELFF.

The chain carries TRBV29-1 and TRBJ2-2; D is ambiguous. The CDR3 runs 13 residues. Germline loops: CDR1 SQVTM, CDR2 ANQGSEA. V was pared by 1 base and J by 1 base, with 4 bases between. This chain's CDR3 is CSVEAGNTGELFF. CDR3 DNA: TGCAGCGTTGAAGCAGGGAACACCGGGGAGCTGTTTTTT.

This clone was seen just once. This sequence joins TRBV20-1 and TRBJ2-2, with 7 bases fitting TRBD1. This CDR3 spans 12 amino acids. Germline values: CDR1 DFQATT, CDR2 SNEGSKA (reference sequence). The V and J ends lost 3 bases and 11 bases, in that order; junction bases with no gene match: 6. In nucleotides, the CDR3 is TGCAGTGCTAGTTTAGGGGGCGGTGAGCTGTTTTTT. This gives the protein CSASLGGGELFF.

This chain's CDR3 is CASSIVPTRGYEQFF. CDR3 DNA sequence: TGTGCCAGTAGTATAGTCCCCACTCGGGGGTATGAGCAGTTCTTC. The chain couples TRBV19 to TRBJ2-1; D possibly corresponds to TRBD2 (6 bases). Germline loops: CDR1 LNHDA, CDR2 SQIVND (reference sequence). Trimming pared 1 base from V and 8 bases from J, leaving 15 bases between. CDR3 length equals 15 residues. Together with reference TRBV19 and TRBJ2-1, the CDR3 gives the full variable domain: DGGITQSPKYLFRKEGQNVTLSCEQNLNHDAMYWYRQDPGQGLRLIYYSQIVNDFQKGDIAEGYSVSREKKESFPLTVTSAQKNPTAFYLCASSIVPTRGYEQFFGPGTRLTVL.

V usage is TRBV28 and J usage is TRBJ2-2; 11 bases are shared with TRBD2. Trimming at V came to 6 bases and at J to 8 bases, leaving 8 bases not matched to a gene. CDR1 MDHEN and CDR2 SYDVKM come from the germline V gene. The CDR3 is 15 amino acids. The CDR3: CASRRIAGGPGELFF. As DNA, the CDR3 is TGTGCCAGCAGGCGTATAGCGGGAGGGCCGGGGGAGCTGTTTTTT.

The genes are TRBV27 and TRBJ2-2; D remains unclear. The CDR3 has 14 residues. Germline lookup yields CDR1 MNHEY and CDR2 SMNVEV (reference sequence). V lost 2 bases and J lost 0, with 4 bases in between. The DNA for the CDR3 is TGTGCCAGCAGTTTAGATGCGAACACCGGGGAGCTGTTTTTT. Translated, it gives CASSLDANTGELFF.

The chain recombines TRBV6-5 with TRBJ2-3, with TRBD1 as a possible D gene (6 bases). Germline V CDR1 and CDR2: MNHEY, SVGAGI. V dropped 6 bases and J dropped 2 bases, with 12 bases sitting between them. CDR3 length: 14 amino acids. The CDR3 protein is CASSLDRYTDTQYF. The DNA for the CDR3 is TGTGCCAGCAGCCTTGACAGGTACACAGATACGCAGTATTTT.

This rearrangement joins TRBV5-5 to TRBJ2-4; no clear D. The germline V gene has CDR1 SGHKS and CDR2 YYEKEE (reference sequence). Between the trimmed V and J ends, which lost 1 base and 0 bases, there was a span of 5 bases. The CDR3 extends over 14 amino acids. The CDR3 sequence is CASSLFIAKNIQYF. The DNA of the CDR3 is TGTGCCAGCAGCTTGTTTATAGCCAAAAACATTCAGTACTTC. Variable domain in full (rest from reference TRBV5-5 and TRBJ2-4): DAGVTQSPTHLIKTRGQQVTLRCSPISGHKSVSWYQQVLGQGPQFIFQYYEKEERGRGNFPDRFSARQFPNYSSELNVNALLLGDSALYLCASSLFIAKNIQYFGAGTRLSVL.

The chain uses TRBV7-2 and TRBJ2-5; D possibly corresponds to TRBD2 (6 bases). Germline V gives CDR1 SGHTA, CDR2 FQGNSA. The CDR3 runs 13 residues. The V gene lost 6 bases and the J gene lost 1 base, with 9 bases spanning the gap. CDR3 sequence: CASSRDFQETQYF. In nucleotides, the CDR3 is TGTGCCAGCAGTCGGGACTTCCAAGAGACCCAGTACTTC.

The V call is TRBV7-6, the J call TRBJ2-1; 8 positions match TRBD2. The V segment lost 4 bases and the J segment 3 bases; nucleotides outside the gene matches: 5. This CDR3 contains 15 residues. Looked up from germline, CDR1 is SGHVS and CDR2 is FNYEAQ. The CDR3 loop is CASSSSSGHYNEQFF. The CDR3 DNA follows: TGTGCCAGCAGCTCATCTAGCGGGCACTACAATGAGCAGTTCTTC.

This rearrangement joins TRBV9 to TRBJ2-1; 9 bases fit TRBD1. V shed 3 bases, J shed 0 bases, and the junction held 1 base outside the gene matches. This CDR3 comprises 15 residues. Germline values: CDR1 SGDLS, CDR2 YYNGEE. The CDR3, as DNA: TGTGCCAGCAGCGCGACAGGGGGCTCCTACAATGAGCAGTTCTTC. Its translation: CASSATGGSYNEQFF.